The next 10 T cell receptor beta chains were all read from a single sample in a study of T cells after posttransplantation cyclophosphamide. Sequenced by immunoSEQ multiplex PCR; TCRdb stores in-frame clones only, minus some. The sample lists 20,000 to 25,000 clones, none appearing once, the ten largest making up around 4%. Sequenced material: PBMCs. The receptors were gathered from a woman between 45 and 60 years old in good health, CMV-negative, and a related stem cell transplant donor.

At least ten counts were recorded for this clone. The chain has TRBV27 and TRBJ2-1; no clear D gene. Germline V gene lookup returns CDR1 MNHEY and CDR2 SMNVEV (reference sequence). The CDR3 sequence is 13 residues long. Trimming stripped 6 bases from V and 7 bases from J, with 13 bases between. The CDR3 reads CASRAQAYNEQFF. DNA of the CDR3: TGTGCCAGCAGGGCACAAGCGTATAATGAGCAGTTCTTC.

This clone was found many times. The chain couples TRBV14 to TRBJ2-1, with 7 positions matching TRBD2. V lost 1 base and J lost 11; bases outside the gene matches: 8. Per germline, CDR1 SGHDN and CDR2 FVKESK. The CDR3 consists of 14 residues. CDR3 region: CASSQAGAGRKQFF. The CDR3 DNA sequence: TGTGCCAGCAGCCAAGCGGGAGCGGGAAGGAAGCAGTTCTTC. Full variable domain (missing parts from reference TRBV14 and TRBJ2-1): EAGVTQFPSHSVIEKGQTVTLRCDPISGHDNLYWYRRVMGKEIKFLLHFVKESKQDESGMPNNRFLAERTGGTYSTLKVQPAELEDSGVYFCASSQAGAGRKQFFGPGTRLTVL.

This clone was counted ten times or more. The rearrangement joins TRBV6-6 to TRBJ1-2, with TRBD1 identical over 7 bases. V was clipped by 0 bases and J by 2 bases; unmatched bases: 3. Germline-derived CDR1 and CDR2 are MNHNY and SVGAGI (reference sequence). The CDR3 sequence is 15 residues long. Here the CDR3 reads CASSYSTGENYGYTF. As DNA, the CDR3 is TGTGCCAGCAGTTACTCCACAGGGGAGAACTATGGCTACACCTTC.

This clone showed up many times. The chain has TRBV28 and TRBJ1-5; weak D call: TRBD1 (5 bases). The ends were cut back, 3 bases at V and 6 bases at J, with 12 bases in the middle. From germline, CDR1 is MDHEN and CDR2 SYDVKM. The CDR3 is made up of 14 amino acids. The chain's CDR3 is CASSLSGQGQPQHF. Written as DNA, the CDR3 is TGTGCCAGCAGTTTGTCTGGGCAGGGTCAGCCCCAGCATTTT.

There are many counts of this clone. For the CDR3, the DNA is TGCGCCAGCAGCCGAAAAGGACAGGGTCGTTACACTGAAGCTTTCTTT. Encoded protein: CASSRKGQGRYTEAFF. V usage is TRBV4-3 and J usage is TRBJ1-1; 8 bases are shared with TRBD1. V was clipped by 4 bases and J by 3 bases; unmatched bases: 10. Germline CDR1 and CDR2: LGHNA and YSLEER. There are 16 residues in the CDR3.

This clone was seen ten or more times. The J gene is TRBJ2-7, the V gene TRBV28; TRBD1 agrees at 8 bases. This CDR3 comprises 10 residues. After removal of 6 bases from V and 12 bases from J, the junction contained 4 bases not matched to a gene. CDR1 MDHEN and CDR2 SYDVKM come from the germline V gene. The CDR3: CASSGQGVYF. The CDR3 DNA follows: TGTGCCAGCAGCGGACAGGGAGTGTACTTC. Using reference TRBV28 and TRBJ2-7 for the parts outside the CDR3, the full variable domain is DVKVTQSSRYLVKRTGEKVFLECVQDMDHENMFWYRQDPGLGLRLIYFSYDVKMKEKGDIPEGYSVSREKKERFSLILESASTNQTSMYLCASSGQGVYFGPGTRLTVT.

This clone was recorded many times. This rearrangement joins TRBV6-5 to TRBJ2-3; 11 bases fit TRBD2. V shed 4 bases and J 4 bases; nucleotides not matched to a gene: 4. In germline, CDR1 is MNHEY, CDR2 SVGAGI. The length of the CDR3 is 15 residues. The CDR3 nucleotides are TGTGCCAGCAGTTTAAATAGCGGGGGGGCAGATACGCAGTATTTT. It translates to CASSLNSGGADTQYF.

This clone came up many times. The V gene is TRBV27, the J gene TRBJ1-5; 8 bases agree with TRBD1. The V segment lost 6 bases and the J segment 7 bases; nucleotides outside the gene matches: 14. Looked up from germline, CDR1 is MNHEY and CDR2 is SMNVEV (reference sequence). This CDR3 region has 16 residues. Written as DNA, the CDR3 is TGTGCCAGCAGCCTCACCTTCGGACAGGGCGGGCAGCCCCAGCATTTT. Its translation is CASSLTFGQGGQPQHF.

This clone was seen at least ten times. The gene calls are TRBV15 and TRBJ1-3; the D is unclear. CDR1 is LNHNV and CDR2 is YYDKDF in the germline V gene (reference sequence). There are 16 residues in the CDR3. Trimming took off 3 bases at V and 2 bases at J, with 14 bases between the two ends. The DNA of the CDR3 is TGTGCCACCAGCAGGATTAAAGGCGGCCCTGGAAACACCATATATTTT. Its translation: CATSRIKGGPGNTIYF.

In this sample, this clone turned up many times. The rearrangement links TRBV30 to TRBJ2-2; unclear D gene. The length of the CDR3 is 12 residues. Germline values: CDR1 GTSNPN, CDR2 SVGIG (reference sequence). Deletions cut 0 bases from V and 7 bases from J, with 6 bases between. In nucleotides, the CDR3 is TGTGCCTGGAGTGTAATCGTCGGGGAGCTGTTTTTT. Amino acids: CAWSVIVGELFF. The whole variable domain, remainder taken from reference TRBV30 and TRBJ2-2, is SQTIHQWPATLVQPVGSPLSLECTVEGTSNPNLYWYRQAAGRGLQLLFYSVGIGQISSEVPQNLSASRPQDRQFILSSKKLLLSDSGFYLCAWSVIVGELFFGEGSRLTVL.